A single sample gave rise to the 8 T cell receptor beta chains below, sequenced in a study of human CD8 memory T cell subsets. UMI-labeled 5' RACE produced the TCR beta libraries. No DNA is given; TCRdb re-called the 5' RACE reads and lists each CDR3 protein once. The sample has approximately 12,000 distinct CDR3 sequences. Source material: CD8+ T cells from PBMCs. These receptors were obtained from a human donor in good health.

The chain couples TRBV4-3 to TRBJ1-2; TCRdb's D call, TRBD1, is unchecked because there is no DNA. CDR3 length: 16 amino acids. CDR1 LGHNA and CDR2 YSLEER come from the germline V gene. CDR3 residues: CASSPHRGPSMDGYTF.

The V gene is TRBV19, the J gene TRBJ1-2; no DNA is available, so the TRBD1 call from TCRdb remains unchecked. CDR1 and CDR2 (germline): LNHDA, SQIVND (reference sequence). The CDR3 has 17 amino acids. CDR3: CASSPGLTGPLNYGYTF.

The J gene is TRBJ2-7, the V gene TRBV7-9; TCRdb returns TRBD1, unconfirmable since there is no DNA. Per the germline V gene, CDR1 is SEHNR and CDR2 is FQNEAQ (reference sequence). This CDR3 has 14 amino acids. This CDR3 is CASSSGTADYEQYF.

This clonotype is medium-sized (0.01 to 0.1%) by frequency. The V gene is TRBV7-3, the J gene TRBJ2-3. This CDR3 has 13 amino acids. Germline CDR1 and CDR2: SGHTA and FQGTGA. The CDR3 protein is CASSLDPTDTQYF.

The chain recombines TRBV7-9 with TRBJ2-7. This CDR3 region has 15 residues. In germline, CDR1 is SEHNR, CDR2 FQNEAQ (reference sequence). Here the CDR3 reads CASSLLPDLSYEQYF.

The chain carries TRBV6-6 and TRBJ1-5; TCRdb lists TRBD1, though no DNA is available to test this call. Per the germline V gene, CDR1 is MNHNY and CDR2 is SVGAGI (reference sequence). This CDR3 is built from 14 residues. The CDR3 sequence is CASRSQGLNQPQHF.

The gene calls are TRBV7-6 and TRBJ2-1; TCRdb selects TRBD2, and the lack of DNA leaves this call unchecked. Germline CDR1 reads SGHVS; CDR2 reads FNYEAQ. The CDR3 runs to 14 residues. This CDR3 is CASSLAGPYYEQFF.

This rearrangement joins TRBV20-1 to TRBJ2-7; the TCRdb call, TRBD1, lacks DNA for checking. This CDR3 contains 15 residues. The germline V gene encodes CDR1 DFQATT and CDR2 SNEGSKA (reference sequence). The CDR3 is CSAALRDHNLYEQYF.